Shown below are 20 T cell receptor beta chains from a single sample sequenced in a study of identical twins. A single record per CDR3 protein comes from TCRdb applying MiXCR to the 5' RACE reads. Found here are a few hundred thousand distinct CDR3 sequences, 9.6% of them singletons; the top ten hold under 3.5%. The same sample was also studied in work on yellow fever vaccine responses in identical twins.

The sequenced sample consisted of PBMCs. The source is a woman younger than 30 in good health.

This clonotype was counted ten times or more. J is TRBJ2-1 and V is TRBV4-3; perhaps D is TRBD1 or TRBD2 (7 bases each). Per germline, CDR1 LGHNA and CDR2 YSLEER. V was clipped by 2 bases and J by 0 bases, with 14 bases between them. The CDR3 is 17 residues long. CDR3 DNA: TGCGCCAGCAGCCAACTCAGGGGGGGATCCTCCTACAATGAGCAGTTCTTC. It yields the protein CASSQLRGGSSYNEQFF.

This sequence joins TRBV6-6 and TRBJ1-3; D gene ambiguous. V was trimmed by 2 bases and J by 4 bases, leaving 6 bases between them. Germline V gene sequence: CDR1 MNHNY, CDR2 SVGAGI (reference sequence). The CDR3 extends over 13 amino acids. As DNA, the CDR3 is TGTGCCAGCAGTTACGAATCCGGAAACACCATATATTTT. Translating it yields CASSYESGNTIYF.

This chain joins TRBV4-2 and TRBJ1-2; 9 bases are a match to TRBD1. This CDR3 region has 15 residues. J was trimmed by 8 bases and V by 4 bases; bases with no gene match: 11. Germline V lookup: CDR1 LGHNA, CDR2 YNFKEQ. The CDR3 coding sequence is TGTGCCAGCAGCCCCCGCGGGGACAGGGTTGACGGCTACACCTTC. Translated: CASSPRGDRVDGYTF.

At least ten counts were recorded for this clonotype. V usage is TRBV28 and J usage is TRBJ2-4, with TRBD1 identical over 8 bases. V lost 7 bases, J lost 2 bases, and 10 bases stayed unmatched. This CDR3 is 16 amino acids long. Germline lookup yields CDR1 MDHEN and CDR2 SYDVKM. CDR3 region: CASTPAGGASKNIQYF. The CDR3 DNA reads as TGTGCCAGCACCCCGGCAGGGGGCGCCTCCAAAAACATTCAGTACTTC.

The chain has TRBV30 and TRBJ2-2; D may be TRBD1 (7 bases). The CDR3 covers 14 residues. Trimming left V 5 bases short and J 4 bases short, with 14 bases between. Per germline, CDR1 GTSNPN and CDR2 SVGIG (reference sequence). This CDR3 reads CAWYQGGGTGELFF. CDR3 coding DNA: TGTGCCTGGTATCAGGGGGGAGGCACCGGGGAGCTGTTTTTT.

V usage is TRBV20-1 and J usage is TRBJ1-6; D is possibly TRBD1 (5 bases). CDR1 and CDR2 (germline): DFQATT, SNEGSKA (reference sequence). This CDR3 contains 16 residues. Trimming cost V 6 bases and J 7 bases, with 22 bases left between them. CDR3 nucleotide sequence: TGCAGTGCAAAGAGGGGACCCCCGTTTGCAAATTCACCCCTCCACTTT. Translated: CSAKRGPPFANSPLHF.

This rearrangement joins TRBV14 to TRBJ1-1, with TRBD1 as a possible D gene (5 bases). This CDR3 is built from 13 residues. CDR1 is SGHDN, CDR2 FVKESK, per germline. Deletions cut 5 bases from V and 5 bases from J, with 12 bases between. CDR3 in amino acids: CASSFSGITEAFF. The CDR3 coding sequence is TGTGCCAGCAGCTTCTCAGGGATTACTGAAGCTTTCTTT.

This clonotype has a handful of counts. The chain couples TRBV24-1 to TRBJ2-5; D may be TRBD1 (5 bases). The CDR3 covers 16 residues. Germline values: CDR1 KGHDR, CDR2 SFDVKD. V dropped 2 bases and J dropped 5 bases, with 17 bases sitting between them. The DNA of the CDR3 is TGTGCCACCAGTGATTCTGCGCAGGGATGGTTGGAGACCCAGTACTTC. Protein product: CATSDSAQGWLETQYF.

This rearrangement joins TRBV30 to TRBJ2-7; 11 bases are shared with TRBD2. This CDR3 comprises 14 residues. J gave up 3 bases and V 3 bases, and 4 bases lay outside the gene matches. In germline, CDR1 is GTSNPN, CDR2 SVGIG (reference sequence). CDR3 nucleotide sequence: TGTGCCTGGAGCGGGGGACTAGCGGTCTACGAGCAGTACTTC. Translated: CAWSGGLAVYEQYF. The entire variable domain, with the rest obtained from reference TRBV30 and TRBJ2-7, is as follows: SQTIHQWPATLVQPVGSPLSLECTVEGTSNPNLYWYRQAAGRGLQLLFYSVGIGQISSEVPQNLSASRPQDRQFILSSKKLLLSDSGFYLCAWSGGLAVYEQYFGPGTRLTVT.

This clonotype was seen more than once but under ten times. The rearrangement links TRBV7-9 to TRBJ1-3; the D is unclear. The germline V gene has CDR1 SEHNR and CDR2 FQNEAQ (reference sequence). V was trimmed by 4 bases and J by 2 bases, leaving 6 bases between them. The CDR3 consists of 13 residues. The CDR3 protein is CASSSRPGNTIYF. The CDR3 DNA reads TGTGCCAGCAGCTCCCGTCCTGGAAACACCATATATTTT.

This clonotype was detected many times. The J gene is TRBJ1-1, the V gene TRBV12-3 or TRBV12-4; D is perhaps TRBD1 (6 bases). The ends were cut back, 6 bases at V and 4 bases at J, with 15 bases in the middle. The CDR3 covers 14 residues. The CDR3 sequence is CASSPGTFSTEAFF. The CDR3 DNA reads as TGTGCCAGCAGCCCCGGGACATTCTCCACTGAAGCTTTCTTT.

V is TRBV20-1 and J is TRBJ2-3; 9 bases line up with TRBD2. CDR1 is DFQATT and CDR2 is SNEGSKA in the germline V gene (reference sequence). CDR3 length: 12 amino acids. Trimming cost V 6 bases and J 5 bases; bases outside gene matches: 3. The CDR3 nucleotides read TGCAGTGCCGGGACTAGCCGAGATACGCAGTATTTT. The encoded protein is CSAGTSRDTQYF.

This clonotype was observed a handful of times. The chain has TRBV20-1 and TRBJ2-4; possible D gene TRBD1, 6 bases. The CDR3 consists of 13 residues. Per the germline V gene, CDR1 is DFQATT and CDR2 is SNEGSKA (reference sequence). V shed 7 bases and J shed 0 bases, with 10 bases lying between them. CDR3 residues: CSVGALAKNIQYF. The CDR3 DNA reads TGCAGTGTGGGGGCGCTAGCCAAAAACATTCAGTACTTC.

There are a few counts of this clonotype. This chain uses TRBV5-6 with TRBJ2-7; weak D call: TRBD1 (5 bases). The V gene lost 4 bases and the J gene lost 2 bases, with 16 bases spanning the gap. Germline V CDR1 and CDR2: SGHDT, YYEEEE. The CDR3 runs 15 residues. The CDR3 bases are TGTGCCAGCAGCCCGTTCAGGGTAATACCCTACGAGCAGTACTTC. This encodes CASSPFRVIPYEQYF.

This clonotype appeared many times. Its ends do not fully match the called genes, so a read error is possible. This rearrangement joins TRBV7-7 to TRBJ2-1; 11 bases agree with TRBD2. This CDR3 region has 14 residues. Germline V gene sequence: CDR1 SSHAT, CDR2 FNYEAQ (reference sequence). The CDR3 DNA reads TGTGCTAGCAGCTTACTAGCGGGAGAGGGTGAGCAGTTCTTC. It encodes CASSLLAGEGEQFF.

The rearrangement links TRBV7-3 to TRBJ2-5; TRBD2 matches at 14 bases. CDR3 length: 18 residues. The germline gives CDR1 SGHTA, CDR2 FQGTGA. V was clipped by 1 base and J by 4 bases; unmatched bases: 8. The CDR3 nucleotides are TGTGCCAGCAGCTTAAATCCAACGGGACTAGCGGGGGCAGAGACCCAGTACTTC. It specifies CASSLNPTGLAGAETQYF. Full variable domain (rest looked up from reference TRBV7-3 and TRBJ2-5): GAGVSQTPSNKVTEKGKYVELRCDPISGHTALYWYRQSLGQGPEFLIYFQGTGAADDSGLPNDRFFAVRPEGSVSTLKIQRTERGDSAVYLCASSLNPTGLAGAETQYFGPGTRLLVL.

The chain joins TRBV7-2 to TRBJ2-2; unclear D gene. The germline V gene encodes CDR1 SGHTA and CDR2 FQGNSA. The CDR3 consists of 15 residues. The V end lost 5 bases, the J end lost 7 bases, and 17 bases lay between the germline ends. CDR3 bases: TGTGCCAGCAGCCTCGGGCCATACTTTGTCGGGGAGCTGTTTTTT. Amino acid sequence: CASSLGPYFVGELFF.

V gene TRBV4-3 combines with J gene TRBJ2-6; D is undetermined. The CDR3 is made up of 16 amino acids. Germline V gene lookup returns CDR1 LGHNA and CDR2 YSLEER. Trimming left V 0 bases short and J 0 bases short, with 6 bases between. The CDR3 loop is CASSQDRHSGANVLTF. CDR3 in DNA: TGCGCCAGCAGCCAAGATCGGCACTCTGGGGCCAACGTCCTGACTTTC.

This clonotype was seen many times. The chain is built from TRBV12-3 or TRBV12-4 and TRBJ2-3; 8 positions match TRBD1. CDR3 size: 15 residues. With V trimmed by 5 bases and J by 6 bases, 10 bases remained unmatched. The CDR3 region is CASSGAGQGQDTQYF. As DNA, the CDR3 is TGTGCCAGCAGTGGGGCCGGACAGGGCCAGGATACGCAGTATTTT.

This clonotype has at least ten counts. V and J are TRBV7-2 and TRBJ2-5; tentatively, D is TRBD2 (7 bases). Germline V lookup: CDR1 SGHTA, CDR2 FQGNSA. Trimming stripped 5 bases from V and 5 bases from J, with 21 bases between. CDR3 length equals 16 residues. The CDR3 reads CASSPGGTIKAETQYF. As DNA, the CDR3 is TGTGCCAGCAGCCCCGGGGGGACAATCAAAGCTGAGACCCAGTACTTC.